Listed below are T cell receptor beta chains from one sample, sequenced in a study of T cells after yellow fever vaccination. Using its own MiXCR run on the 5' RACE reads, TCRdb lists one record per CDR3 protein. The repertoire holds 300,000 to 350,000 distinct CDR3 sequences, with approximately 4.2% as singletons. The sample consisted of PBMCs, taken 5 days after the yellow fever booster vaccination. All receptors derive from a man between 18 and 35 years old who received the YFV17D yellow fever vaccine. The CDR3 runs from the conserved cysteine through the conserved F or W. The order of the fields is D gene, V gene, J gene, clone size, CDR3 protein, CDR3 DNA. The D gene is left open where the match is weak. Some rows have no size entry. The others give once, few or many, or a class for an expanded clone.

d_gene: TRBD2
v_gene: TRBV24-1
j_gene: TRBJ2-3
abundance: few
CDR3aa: CATSDPGRGDADTQYF
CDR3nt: TGTGCCACCAGTGATCCTGGCCGGGGGGATGCAGATACGCAGTATTTT

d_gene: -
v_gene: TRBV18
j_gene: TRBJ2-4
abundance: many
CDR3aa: CASSPGRRQYF
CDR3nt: TGTGCCAGCTCACCGGGCAGGCGACAGTACTTC

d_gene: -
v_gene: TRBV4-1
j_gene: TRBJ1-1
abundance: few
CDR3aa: CASSPQSLGTEAFF
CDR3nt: TGCGCCAGCAGCCCCCAGTCCCTGGGGACTGAAGCTTTCTTT

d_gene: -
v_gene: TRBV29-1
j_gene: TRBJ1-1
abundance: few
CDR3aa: CSVVAAMNTEAFF
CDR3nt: TGCAGCGTTGTAGCAGCCATGAACACTGAAGCTTTCTTT

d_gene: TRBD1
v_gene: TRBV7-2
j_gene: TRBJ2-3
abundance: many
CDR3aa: CASSFTGVTDTQYF
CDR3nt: TGTGCCAGCAGCTTCACAGGGGTCACAGATACGCAGTATTTT

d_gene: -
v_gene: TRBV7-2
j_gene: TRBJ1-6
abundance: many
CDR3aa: CASSLTLGGSNSPLHF
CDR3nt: TGTGCCAGCAGCTTAACGTTAGGGGGAAGTAATTCACCCCTCCACTTT

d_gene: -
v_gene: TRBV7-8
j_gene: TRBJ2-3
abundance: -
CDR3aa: CASSLVRTATDTQYF
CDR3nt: TGTGCCAGCAGCTTAGTAAGGACGGCCACAGATACGCAGTATTTT

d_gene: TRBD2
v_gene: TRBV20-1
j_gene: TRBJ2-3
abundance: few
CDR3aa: CSATSGGANTQYF
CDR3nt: TGCAGTGCTACTAGCGGGGGGGCAAATACGCAGTATTTT

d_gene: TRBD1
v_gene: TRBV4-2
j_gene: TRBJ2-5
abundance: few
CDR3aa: CASSQAGQGARETQYF
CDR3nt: TGTGCCAGCAGCCAAGCAGGACAGGGGGCAAGAGAGACCCAGTACTTC

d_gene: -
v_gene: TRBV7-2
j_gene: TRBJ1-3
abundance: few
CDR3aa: CASSLVAGWTNTIYF
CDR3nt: TGTGCCAGCAGCTTAGTGGCAGGGTGGACGAACACCATATATTTT

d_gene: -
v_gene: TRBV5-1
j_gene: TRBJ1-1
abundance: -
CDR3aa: CASSLGWGEVTEAFF
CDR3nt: TGCGCCAGCAGCTTGGGGTGGGGCGAGGTCACTGAAGCTTTCTTT

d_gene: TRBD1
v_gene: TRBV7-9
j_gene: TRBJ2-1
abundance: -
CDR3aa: CASSLGRTGGGEQFF
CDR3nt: TGTGCCAGCAGCTTAGGAAGGACAGGGGGCGGTGAGCAGTTCTTC

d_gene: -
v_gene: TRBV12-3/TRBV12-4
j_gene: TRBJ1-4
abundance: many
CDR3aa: CASSLGTAEGEKLFF
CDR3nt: TGTGCCAGCAGTTTAGGAACGGCCGAAGGTGAAAAACTGTTTTTT

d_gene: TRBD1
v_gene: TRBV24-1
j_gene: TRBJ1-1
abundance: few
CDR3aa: CATSEGDREAFF
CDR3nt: TGTGCCACCAGTGAGGGGGACAGGGAAGCTTTCTTT

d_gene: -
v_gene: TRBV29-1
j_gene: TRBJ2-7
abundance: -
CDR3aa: CSVGETTGSALYF
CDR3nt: TGCAGCGTTGGAGAGACCACAGGATCTGCGCTGTACTTC

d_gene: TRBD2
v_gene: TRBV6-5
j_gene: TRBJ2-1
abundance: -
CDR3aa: CASSLKMFGGADEQFF
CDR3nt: TGTGCCAGCAGCCTGAAAATGTTCGGGGGGGCGGATGAGCAGTTCTTC

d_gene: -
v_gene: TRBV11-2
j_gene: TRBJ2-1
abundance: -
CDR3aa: CASAGAGPYNEQFF
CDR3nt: TGTGCCAGCGCGGGGGCAGGGCCTTACAATGAGCAGTTCTTC

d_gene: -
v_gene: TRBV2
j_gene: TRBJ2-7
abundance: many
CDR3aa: CASLRGSYEQYF
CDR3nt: TGTGCCAGTCTTAGGGGCTCCTACGAGCAGTACTTC

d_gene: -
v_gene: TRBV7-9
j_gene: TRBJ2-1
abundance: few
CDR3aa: CASSLAVGAGEQFF
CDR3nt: TGTGCCAGCAGCTTAGCTGTGGGGGCGGGTGAGCAGTTCTTC

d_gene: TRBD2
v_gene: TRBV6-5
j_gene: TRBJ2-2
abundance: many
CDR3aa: CASSYDRAGGPGTGELFF
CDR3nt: TGTGCCAGCAGTTACGATCGCGCGGGGGGGCCGGGAACCGGGGAGCTGTTTTTT

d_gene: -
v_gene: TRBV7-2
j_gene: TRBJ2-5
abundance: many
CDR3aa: CASSLDRTLQETQYF
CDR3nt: TGTGCCAGCAGCTTAGACAGGACCCTCCAAGAGACCCAGTACTTC

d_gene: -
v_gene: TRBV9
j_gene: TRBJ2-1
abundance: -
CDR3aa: CASTPPEPRLRNEQFF
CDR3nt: TGTGCCAGCACCCCACCTGAACCTCGGCTAAGAAATGAGCAGTTCTTC

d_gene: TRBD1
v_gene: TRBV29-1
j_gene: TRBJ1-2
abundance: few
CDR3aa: CSVEDPNAGTVNGYTF
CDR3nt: TGCAGCGTTGAAGACCCGAACGCCGGGACAGTAAATGGCTACACCTTC

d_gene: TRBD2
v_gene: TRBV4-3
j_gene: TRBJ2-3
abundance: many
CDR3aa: CASSQDGGGGAPGSTDTQYF
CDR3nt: TGCGCCAGCAGCCAAGATGGAGGCGGGGGGGCGCCTGGGAGCACAGATACGCAGTATTTT

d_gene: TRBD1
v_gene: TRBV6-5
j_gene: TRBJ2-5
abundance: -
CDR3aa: CASSRRGRETQYF
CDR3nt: TGTGCCAGCAGCCGCAGGGGGCGCGAGACCCAGTACTTC

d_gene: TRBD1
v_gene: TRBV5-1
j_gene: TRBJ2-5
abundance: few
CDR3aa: CASSIGGQGVETQYF
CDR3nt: TGCGCCAGCAGCATAGGCGGACAGGGTGTAGAGACCCAGTACTTC

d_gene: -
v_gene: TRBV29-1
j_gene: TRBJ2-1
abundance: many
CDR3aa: CSAAGTAPSPYSYNEQFF
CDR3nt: TGCAGCGCCGCGGGGACAGCCCCATCACCCTACTCCTACAATGAGCAGTTCTTC

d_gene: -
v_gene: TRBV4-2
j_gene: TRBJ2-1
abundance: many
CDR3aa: CASSQESGLAWEQFF
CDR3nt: TGTGCCAGCAGCCAAGAGTCCGGACTCGCGTGGGAGCAGTTCTTC

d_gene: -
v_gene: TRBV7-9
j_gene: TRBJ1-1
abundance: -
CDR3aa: CASSRRDINEAFF
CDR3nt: TGTGCCAGCAGCCGCCGTGACATAAATGAAGCTTTCTTT

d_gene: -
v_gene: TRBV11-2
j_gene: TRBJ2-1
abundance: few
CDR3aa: CASSPTWGSSYNEQFF
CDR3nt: TGTGCCAGCAGCCCCACGTGGGGGAGCTCCTACAATGAGCAGTTCTTC

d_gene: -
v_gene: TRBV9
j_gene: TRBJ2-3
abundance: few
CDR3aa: CASSVGWHAQGTDTQYF
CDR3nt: TGTGCCAGCAGCGTTGGGTGGCACGCCCAGGGAACAGATACGCAGTATTTT

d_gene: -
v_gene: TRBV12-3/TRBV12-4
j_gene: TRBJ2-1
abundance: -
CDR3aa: CASRVGGAHEQFF
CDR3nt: TGTGCCAGCAGGGTAGGGGGGGCACATGAGCAGTTCTTC

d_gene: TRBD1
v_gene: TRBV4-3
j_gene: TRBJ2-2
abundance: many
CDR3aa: CASSQEAATGTGNTGELFF
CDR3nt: TGCGCCAGCAGCCAAGAGGCTGCCACCGGGACAGGGAACACCGGGGAGCTGTTTTTT

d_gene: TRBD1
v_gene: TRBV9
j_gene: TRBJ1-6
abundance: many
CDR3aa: CASSGGGTVNSPLHF
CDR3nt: TGTGCCAGCAGCGGGGGGGGGACAGTCAATTCACCCCTCCACTTT

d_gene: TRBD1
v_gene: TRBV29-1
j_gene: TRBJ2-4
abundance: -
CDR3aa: CSARDRNIQYF
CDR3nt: TGCAGCGCCAGGGACAGGAACATTCAGTACTTC

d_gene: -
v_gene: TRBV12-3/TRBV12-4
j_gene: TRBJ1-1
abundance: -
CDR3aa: CASTIWTANTEAFF
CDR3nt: TGTGCCAGCACCATATGGACAGCAAACACTGAAGCTTTCTTT

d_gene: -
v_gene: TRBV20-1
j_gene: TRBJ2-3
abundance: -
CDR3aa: CSAPRPRPSTDTQYF
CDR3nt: TGCAGTGCCCCTCGTCCCCGACCTAGCACAGATACGCAGTATTTT

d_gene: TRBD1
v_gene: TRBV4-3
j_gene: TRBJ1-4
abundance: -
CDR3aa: CASSQDSVRGRRTVNEKLFF
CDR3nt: TGCGCCAGCAGCCAAGATTCGGTCAGGGGGCGAAGAACGGTTAATGAAAAACTGTTTTTT

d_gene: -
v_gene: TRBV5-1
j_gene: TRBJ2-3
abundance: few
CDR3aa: CASSLTGFPDTQYF
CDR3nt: TGCGCCAGCAGCCTAACAGGGTTTCCAGATACGCAGTATTTT

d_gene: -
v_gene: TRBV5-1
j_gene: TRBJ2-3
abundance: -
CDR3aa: CASSLEAGRRDTQYF
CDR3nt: TGCGCCAGCAGCTTGGAGGCGGGGCGGCGGGATACGCAGTATTTT

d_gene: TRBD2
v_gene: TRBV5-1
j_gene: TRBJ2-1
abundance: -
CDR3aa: CASSAGLAGGLNEQFF
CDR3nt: TGCGCCAGCAGCGCGGGACTAGCGGGGGGCTTGAATGAGCAGTTCTTC

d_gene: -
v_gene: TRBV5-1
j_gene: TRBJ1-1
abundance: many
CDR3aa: CASSFGGTVEAFF
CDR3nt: TGCGCCAGCAGCTTCGGCGGGACGGTCGAGGCTTTCTTT

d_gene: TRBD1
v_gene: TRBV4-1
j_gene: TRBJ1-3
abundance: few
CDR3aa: CASRLQGENTIYF
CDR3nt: TGCGCCAGCAGGCTGCAGGGGGAAAACACCATATATTTT

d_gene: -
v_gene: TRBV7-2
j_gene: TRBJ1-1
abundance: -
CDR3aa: CASSSESRQSRAFF
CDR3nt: TGTGCCAGCAGCTCCGAGAGCAGACAGTCCCGGGCTTTCTTT

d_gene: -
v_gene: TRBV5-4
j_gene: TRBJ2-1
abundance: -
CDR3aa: CASSLSRELDEQFF
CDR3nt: TGTGCCAGCAGCTTGTCGAGGGAATTGGATGAGCAGTTCTTC